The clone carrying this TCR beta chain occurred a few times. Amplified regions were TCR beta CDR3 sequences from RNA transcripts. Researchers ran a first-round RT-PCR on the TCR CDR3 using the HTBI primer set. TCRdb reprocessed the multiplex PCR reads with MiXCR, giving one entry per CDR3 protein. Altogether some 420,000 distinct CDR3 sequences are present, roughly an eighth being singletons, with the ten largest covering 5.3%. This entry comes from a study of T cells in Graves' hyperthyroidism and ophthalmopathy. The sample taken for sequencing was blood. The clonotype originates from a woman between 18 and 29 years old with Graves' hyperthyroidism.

The CDR3 sequence: CSGGTDPYEQYF. Written as DNA, the CDR3 is TGCAGCGGTGGGACGGATCCCTACGAGCAGTACTTC. The rearrangement uses TRBV29-1 and TRBJ2-7; either TRBD1 or TRBD2 may fit D (5 bases each). This CDR3 has 12 amino acids. CDR1 SQVTM and CDR2 ANQGSEA come from the germline V gene. The V and J ends lost 7 bases and 2 bases respectively, with 12 bases between them.